These T cell receptor beta chains were read from a single sample in a study of graft-versus-host responses after intestinal transplantation. These TCRs' antigens remain unknown. Measured with immunoSEQ multiplex PCR; TCRdb has only the in-frame clones, and not every one. The sample contains under 150,000 clones, roughly nine tenths of which appear only once. Sample: unstimulated CD4+ T cells sorted from spleen or lymph node cells, taken before intestinal transplant. The receptors were gathered from a human donor who received an intestinal transplant. Each CDR3 is given with its conserved first and last residue. Fields, in order: J gene, V gene, CDR3 protein.

>TRBJ2-5|TRBV11-2
CASSFSPRDRGEQYF
>TRBJ2-3|TRBV12-5
CASGLADTQYF
>TRBJ2-5|TRBV5-6
CASSLQGGGETQYF
>TRBJ1-1|TRBV6-1
CASSEVGGLAFF
>TRBJ1-3|TRBV21-1
CASSKTGDRGSGNTIYF
>TRBJ2-1|TRBV10-3
CAISESSHLGLSHEQFF
>TRBJ2-5|TRBV5-1
CASSLDTASGAETQYF
>TRBJ2-3|TRBV30
CAWGRDTVTDTQYF
>TRBJ2-5|TRBV5-1
CASSDEPGLVRETQYF
>TRBJ1-1|TRBV7-9
CASSLDALEAFF
>TRBJ2-2|TRBV5-1
CASSFLSPGSTGELFF
>TRBJ2-2|TRBV5-4
CASSLPGYTGELFF
>TRBJ1-2|TRBV19
CASSWVGYDYGYTF
>TRBJ2-7|TRBV27
CASNSLGRIYEQYF
>TRBJ2-7|TRBV6-6
CASSYHRGNYEQYF
>TRBJ1-1|TRBV5-6
CASSPGTGVKGNTEAFF
>TRBJ1-1|TRBV5-5
CASSLAGHTEAFF
>TRBJ1-2|TRBV10-3
CAISELTGRVGNGYTF
>TRBJ2-7|TRBV29-1
CSVGQAREQYF
>TRBJ2-3|TRBV7-2
CASSPSLGGTDTQYF
>TRBJ1-5|TRBV15
CATSRDGQGSQPQHF
>TRBJ1-5|TRBV4-1
CASSRGEGNQPQHF
>TRBJ1-1|TRBV4-1
CASSQGQGWDTEAFF
>TRBJ2-1|TRBV15
CATSSTQGRTRFVEQFF
>TRBJ2-1|TRBV4-2
CASSQDQEGGPNEQFF
>TRBJ2-3|TRBV5-1
CASSGPSTDTQYF
>TRBJ2-7|TRBV14
CASSHPRGGAGSYEQYF
>TRBJ2-5|TRBV25-1
CASSPILGTEKETQYF
>TRBJ1-3|TRBV7-2
CASSRGGGGARNTIYF
>TRBJ2-2|TRBV6-1
CASSGLAGGPGELFF
>TRBJ2-1|TRBV5-8
CASSLNLAGYHEQFF
>NA|TRBV5-1
CASSLAGPSYEQYF
>TRBJ1-2|TRBV21-1
CANPRDSDYGYTF
>TRBJ1-6|TRBV7-9
CASSPLGDSPLHF
>TRBJ2-1|TRBV5-1
CASSLGEGGGHEQFF
>TRBJ1-1|TRBV6-1
CASSDWGTRAFF
>TRBJ1-2|TRBV10-3
CAISEGGDRGYGYTF
>TRBJ2-7|TRBV10-3
CATSWGGYEQYF
>TRBJ1-4|TRBV6-1
CASGKTGPNEKLFF
>TRBJ1-2|TRBV18
CASSPDGEYGYTF
>TRBJ1-2|TRBV4-1
CASSQEGALGYTF
>TRBJ2-7|TRBV6-5
CASSSAGSSYEQYF
>TRBJ2-1|TRBV27
CASSLEGSSYNEQFF
>TRBJ2-7|TRBV5-5
CASRHTGVENEQYF
>TRBJ2-3|TRBV10-1
CASRAGTGGTDTQYF
>TRBJ1-2|TRBV7-2
CASSLGWASDGYTF